Listed here are 2 T cell receptor beta chains from one sample, sequenced in a study of blood T cell repertoires in COVID-19. Generated by immunoSEQ multiplex PCR, the TCRdb table keeps only in-frame clones and is missing some. The data show about 210,000 clones, approximately 86% seen once. Source material: peripheral blood. The receptors derive from a man aged 55 to 70 with COVID-19, enrolled during active disease.

V gene TRBV6-5 combines with J gene TRBJ1-6; possibly TRBD1 for D (6 bases). Trimming stripped 7 bases from V and 6 bases from J, with 13 bases between. CDR1 is MNHEY and CDR2 is SVGAGI in the germline V gene. The CDR3 is 14 amino acids. CDR3 sequence reads: CASTYGRGNSPLHF. CDR3 in DNA: TGTGCCAGCACCTACGGCAGGGGTAATTCACCCCTCCACTTT.

This rearrangement joins TRBV15 to TRBJ2-3; no clear D gene. The germline V gene encodes CDR1 LNHNV and CDR2 YYDKDF (reference sequence). Trimming cost V 0 bases and J 3 bases, with 7 bases left between them. This CDR3 has 14 amino acids. The CDR3 DNA is TGTGCCACCAGCAGAGATTCTTTGACAGATACGCAGTATTTT. Translated, it gives CATSRDSLTDTQYF.